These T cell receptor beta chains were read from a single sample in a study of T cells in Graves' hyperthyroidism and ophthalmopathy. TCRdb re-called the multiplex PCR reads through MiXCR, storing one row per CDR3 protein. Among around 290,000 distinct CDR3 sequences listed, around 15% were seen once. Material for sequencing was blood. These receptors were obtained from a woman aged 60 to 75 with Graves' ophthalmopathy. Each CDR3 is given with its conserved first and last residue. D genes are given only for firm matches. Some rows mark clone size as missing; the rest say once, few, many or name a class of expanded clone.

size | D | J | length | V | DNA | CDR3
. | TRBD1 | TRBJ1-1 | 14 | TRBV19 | TGTGCCAGTGGGGGACAGGCCAAGAACACTGAAGCTTTCTTT | CASGGQAKNTEAFF
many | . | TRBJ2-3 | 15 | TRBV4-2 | TGTGCCAGCAGCCAAGAAATGTTGAGAACAGATACGCAGTATTTT | CASSQEMLRTDTQYF
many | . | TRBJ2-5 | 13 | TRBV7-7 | TGTGCTAGCAGCCCAACGGGGCTTGAGACCCAGTACTTC | CASSPTGLETQYF
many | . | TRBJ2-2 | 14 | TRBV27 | TGTGCCAGCAGTTTAGTCTGGAGGACCGGGGAGCTGTTTTTT | CASSLVWRTGELFF
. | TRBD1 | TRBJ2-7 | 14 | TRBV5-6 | TGTGCCAGCAGTTTAAGGGACAGATACTACGAGCAGTACTTC | CASSLRDRYYEQYF
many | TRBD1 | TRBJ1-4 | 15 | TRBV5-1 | TGCGCCAGCAGCTTGGCTGCGACAGGGGGTGAAAAACTGTTTTTT | CASSLAATGGEKLFF
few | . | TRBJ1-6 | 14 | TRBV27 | TGTGCCAGCAGTTGGGGCTTACCGGGTTCACCCCTCCACTTT | CASSWGLPGSPLHF
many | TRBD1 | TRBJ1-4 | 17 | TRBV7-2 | TGTGCCAGCAGCCCAGGGGACAGGGGGCTAGCTAATGAAAAACTGTTTTTT | CASSPGDRGLANEKLFF
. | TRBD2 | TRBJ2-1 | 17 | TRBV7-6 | TGTGCCAGCAGTTCAACCGGGACTAGCGGTGGATACAATGAGCAGTTCTTC | CASSSTGTSGGYNEQFF
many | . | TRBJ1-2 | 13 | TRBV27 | TGTGCCACCGCAGACAGGATCAACTATGGCTACACCTTC | CATADRINYGYTF
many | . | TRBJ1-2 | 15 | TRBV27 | TGTGCCAGCAGTTTATCTGGGACAATCCTCTATGGCTACACCTTC | CASSLSGTILYGYTF
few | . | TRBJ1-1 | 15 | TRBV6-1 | TGTGCCAGCACTCCCTCGGGAGTAGTGAACACTGAAGCTTTCTTT | CASTPSGVVNTEAFF
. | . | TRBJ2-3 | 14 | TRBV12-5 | TGTGCTAGTGGTCGACAGGGACTCACAGATACGCAGTATTTT | CASGRQGLTDTQYF
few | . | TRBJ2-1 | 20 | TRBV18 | TGTGCCAGCTCACCGACCAGGTCCCTTTTGTTCCCGTTTCTATACAATGAGCAGTTCTTC | CASSPTRSLLFPFLYNEQFF
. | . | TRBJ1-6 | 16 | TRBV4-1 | TGCGCCAGCAGCCTGGCCCCACGGGGGAGAAATTCACCCCTCCACTTT | CASSLAPRGRNSPLHF
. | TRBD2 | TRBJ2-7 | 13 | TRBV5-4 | TGTGCCAGCAGCTCCGGGGGGGCCTACGAGCAGTACTTC | CASSSGGAYEQYF
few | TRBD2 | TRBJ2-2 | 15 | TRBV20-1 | TGCAGTGCTAGAGGGCTCCGGGAGGAAACCGGGGAGCTGTTTTTT | CSARGLREETGELFF
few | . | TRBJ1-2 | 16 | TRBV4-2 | TGTGCCAGCAGCCAAGATGGGGCCCTCGGAGGGTATGGCTACACCTTC | CASSQDGALGGYGYTF
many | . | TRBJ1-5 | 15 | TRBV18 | TGTGCCAGCTCACCATCAACAGGGATCCAGCAGCCCCAGCATTTT | CASSPSTGIQQPQHF
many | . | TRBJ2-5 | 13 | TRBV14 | TGTGCCAGCAGCCAAGCCGGGCGAGAGACCCAGTACTTC | CASSQAGRETQYF
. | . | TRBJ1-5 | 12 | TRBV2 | TGTGCCAGCAGCGCGGACGATCAGCCCCAGCATTTT | CASSADDQPQHF
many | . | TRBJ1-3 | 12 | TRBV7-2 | TGTGCCAGCAGCTTAAAGCGGAACACCATATATTTT | CASSLKRNTIYF
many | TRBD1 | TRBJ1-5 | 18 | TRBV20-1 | TGCAGTGCTAGAGATTTTCAGGGGGGCGTATATAGCAATCAGCCCCAGCATTTT | CSARDFQGGVYSNQPQHF
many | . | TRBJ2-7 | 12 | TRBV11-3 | TGTGCCACTCGACGGATCTCCTACGAGCAGTACTTC | CATRRISYEQYF
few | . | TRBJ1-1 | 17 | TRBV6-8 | TGTGCCAGCAGTTACACCCGACAGGTGGGGGGGGGGACTGAAGCTTTCTTT | CASSYTRQVGGGTEAFF
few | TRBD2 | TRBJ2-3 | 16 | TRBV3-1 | TGTGCCAGCAGCCTACGGACTAGCGGGAGCACAGATACGCAGTATTTT | CASSLRTSGSTDTQYF
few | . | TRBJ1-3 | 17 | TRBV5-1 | TGCGCCAGCAGCTTGGCCGCCCCCGGGACATCTGGAAACACCATATATTTT | CASSLAAPGTSGNTIYF
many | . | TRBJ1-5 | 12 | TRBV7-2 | TGTGCCAGCAGCTTTTCTTATCAGCCCCAGCATTTT | CASSFSYQPQHF
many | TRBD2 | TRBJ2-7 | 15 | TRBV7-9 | TGTGCCAGCAGCTCACTAGCGGGAGTAACCTGGGAGCAGTACTTC | CASSSLAGVTWEQYF
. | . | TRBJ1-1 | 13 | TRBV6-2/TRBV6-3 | TGTGCCAGCATCCAAATAGCCGGGACACTAGCTTTCTTT | CASIQIAGTLAFF
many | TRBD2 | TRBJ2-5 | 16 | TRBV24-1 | TGTGCCACCAGTGGGAGACTAGCGGGAGAAATTGAGACCCAGTACTTC | CATSGRLAGEIETQYF
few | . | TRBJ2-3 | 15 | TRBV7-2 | TGTGCCAGCAGCTTATCCCCCGGGGTCCAAGATACGCAGTATTTT | CASSLSPGVQDTQYF
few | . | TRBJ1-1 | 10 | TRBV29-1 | TGCAGCGTTGAAGGGGCTGAAGCTTTCTTT | CSVEGAEAFF
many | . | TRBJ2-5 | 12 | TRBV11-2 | TGTGCCAGCAGCTCCCTTAGAGAGACCCAGTACTTC | CASSSLRETQYF
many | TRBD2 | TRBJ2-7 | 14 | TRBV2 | TGTGCCAGCAAATGGAGCGGGAGCTCCTACGAGCAGTACTTC | CASKWSGSSYEQYF
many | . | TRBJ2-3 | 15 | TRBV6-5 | TGTGCCAGCAGTTACCTAGGTTCTAGCACAGATACGCAGTATTTT | CASSYLGSSTDTQYF
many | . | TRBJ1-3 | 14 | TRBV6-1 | TGTGCCAGCAGTTTAATTGGGTCAGGAAACACCATATATTTT | CASSLIGSGNTIYF
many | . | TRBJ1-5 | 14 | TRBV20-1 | TGCAGTGCCGGACAACCGGGAGGCAATCAGCCCCAGCATTTT | CSAGQPGGNQPQHF
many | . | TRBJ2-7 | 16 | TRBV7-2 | TGTGCCAGCAGCCTAAGGGGGGGGACAGGCTCCTACGAGCAGTACTTC | CASSLRGGTGSYEQYF
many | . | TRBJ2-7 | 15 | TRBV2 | TGTGCCAGCAGTAAGTCCTTGCGAGGGGGTGGCGAGCAGTACTTC | CASSKSLRGGGEQYF
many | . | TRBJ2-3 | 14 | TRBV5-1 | TGCGCCAGCAGCTCGGGGCCTGGCGCAGATACGCAGTATTTT | CASSSGPGADTQYF
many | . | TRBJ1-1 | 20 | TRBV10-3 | TGTGCCATCAGTGAGTCGAGAGGCCGGGACCCCTCCATCGGCGAATATGGAGCTTTCTTT | CAISESRGRDPSIGEYGAFF
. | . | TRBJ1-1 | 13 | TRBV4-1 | TGCGCCGGCAGCCAAGAACGGGGCACTGAAGCTTTCTTT | CAGSQERGTEAFF
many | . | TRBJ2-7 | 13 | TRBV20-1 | TGCAGTGCAATAGCCTTCCGGGTTTTCGAGCAGTACTTC | CSAIAFRVFEQYF
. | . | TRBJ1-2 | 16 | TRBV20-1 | TGCAGTGCTAGTCAGCTGGGAGGGGGGGCAAACTATGGCTACACCTTC | CSASQLGGGANYGYTF
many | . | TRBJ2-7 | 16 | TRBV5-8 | TGTGCCAGCAGCGTTCGTTTAGCGGCTGTCGGGCTCGAGCAGTACTTC | CASSVRLAAVGLEQYF
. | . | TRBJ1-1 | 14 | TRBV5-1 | TGCGCCAGCAGCTTGGCCAAGTGGGACACTGAAGCTTTCTTT | CASSLAKWDTEAFF
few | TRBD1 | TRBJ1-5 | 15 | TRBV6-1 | TGTGCCAGCATCATGGGGGGGACAGGGGATCAGCCCCAGCATTTT | CASIMGGTGDQPQHF
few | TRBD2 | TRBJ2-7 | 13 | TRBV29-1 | TGCAGCGCCGCCCTAGCGGGAGGCGGCGAGCAGTACTTC | CSAALAGGGEQYF
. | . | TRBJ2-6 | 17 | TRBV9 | TGTGCCAGCAGCGTAGAAGGAATCGGCTCTGGGGCCAACGTCCTGACTTTC | CASSVEGIGSGANVLTF
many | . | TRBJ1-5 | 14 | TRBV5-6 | TGTGCCAGCAGGCACTCTGGGAGCAATCAGCCCCAGCATTTT | CASRHSGSNQPQHF
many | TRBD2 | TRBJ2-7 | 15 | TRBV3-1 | TGTGCCAGCAGCCCGGGACTAGCGGGAGTGGAAGAGCAGTACTTC | CASSPGLAGVEEQYF
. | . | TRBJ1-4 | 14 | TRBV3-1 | TGTGCCAGCAGCCGGGGACATCCCGGGGAAAAACTGTTTTTT | CASSRGHPGEKLFF
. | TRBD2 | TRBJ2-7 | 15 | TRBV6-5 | TGTGCCAGCAGTTACTCTGAGCGGGGGGAGCCCGAGCAGTACTTC | CASSYSERGEPEQYF